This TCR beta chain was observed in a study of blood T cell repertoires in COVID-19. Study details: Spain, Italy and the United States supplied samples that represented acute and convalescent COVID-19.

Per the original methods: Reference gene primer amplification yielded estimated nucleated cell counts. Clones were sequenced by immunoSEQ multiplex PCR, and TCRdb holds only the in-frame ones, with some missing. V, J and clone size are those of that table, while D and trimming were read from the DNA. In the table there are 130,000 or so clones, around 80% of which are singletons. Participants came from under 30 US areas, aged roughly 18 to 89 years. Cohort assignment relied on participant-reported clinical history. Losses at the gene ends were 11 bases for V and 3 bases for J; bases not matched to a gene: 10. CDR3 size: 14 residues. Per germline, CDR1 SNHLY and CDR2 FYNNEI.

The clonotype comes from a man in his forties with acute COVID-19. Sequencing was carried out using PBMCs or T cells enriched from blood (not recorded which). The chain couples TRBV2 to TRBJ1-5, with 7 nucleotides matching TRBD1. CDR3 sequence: CAASGGVNNQPQHF. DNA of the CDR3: TGTGCCGCCTCAGGGGGTGTCAACAATCAGCCCCAGCATTTT.